This T cell receptor beta chain is drawn from a study of blood T cell repertoires in COVID-19. Produced via immunoSEQ multiplex PCR; TCRdb's table is partial and in-frame only. Of 140,000 or so clones in the sample, roughly 80% were seen once. V trimming: 1 base; J trimming: 4 bases; junction bases outside the gene matches: 5. CDR3 size: 15 residues. The germline gives CDR1 SGHDT, CDR2 YYEEEE. Sequencing used peripheral blood. The TCR comes from a man between 50 and 59 years old with acute or convalescent COVID-19. The chain links TRBV5-6 to TRBJ2-5; TRBD2 matches 9 bases. The CDR3 spells CASSLPAGGSETQYF. The CDR3 DNA is TGTGCCAGCAGCTTGCCAGCGGGGGGTTCAGAGACCCAGTACTTC. Full variable domain (rest looked up from reference TRBV5-6 and TRBJ2-5): DAGVTQSPTHLIKTRGQQVTLRCSPKSGHDTVSWYQQALGQGPQFIFQYYEEEERQRGNFPDRFSGHQFPNYSSELNVNALLLGDSALYLCASSLPAGGSETQYFGPGTRLLVL.